The present T cell receptor (beta chain) was sequenced within a study of vaccination and CD4 T cells after COVID-19. An Oncomine TCR Beta short-read assay was used to sequence the DNA from cultured CD4+ T cells. TCRdb re-analysed the PCR reads in MiXCR, keeping a single row per CDR3 protein. Of over 9,000 distinct CDR3 sequences in the sample, 50% to 55% are singletons; the top ten hold over 9.5%. Trimming at V came to 3 bases and at J to 6 bases, leaving 10 bases not matched to a gene. This CDR3 region has 15 residues. Per germline, CDR1 MDHEN and CDR2 SYDVKM. Noted treatment: approximately nine-day PBMC culture with coronavirus spike peptide pools or control peptides (ViraFEST assay). The sample holds a few counts of this clonotype. Its antigen is still unknown.

The sequence came from a human donor who had recovered from COVID-19. The specimen sequenced was CD4+ T cells from blood, cultured in vitro. The chain links TRBV28 to TRBJ2-7, with TRBD1 matching over 8 bases. Here the CDR3 DNA reads TGTGCCAGCAGTTTTTTAGGACAGGGACTCGGCGAGCAGTACTTC. Amino acids: CASSFLGQGLGEQYF.